This T cell receptor (beta chain) was documented in a study of cytomegalovirus exposure and HLA in healthy donors. Overall study: Early release data held 85 million or so unique TCRs from HLA-typed donors.

Germline values: CDR1 MDHEN, CDR2 SYDVKM. This CDR3 spans 14 amino acids. V lost 5 bases, J lost 2 bases, and 13 bases lay in between. Whole-study findings and limits: Analysis was carried out at a later point, and it linked a missense DCLRE1C variant to TCR beta V- and J-gene trimming. Certain sequence variants were highly shared and formed a cluster, and this cluster was likely a sequencing artifact. Previously analyzed data showed that most TCR beta V segments were productive at a frequency of about 90% or about 30%.

The PCR employed 60 Vbeta primers together with 13 Jbeta primers. Here immunoSEQ multiplex PCR was the method, and the copy in TCRdb shows in-frame clones only, minus some. This table lists around 140,000 clones. A word on this clone: Its antigen is not known.

Source material: PBMCs. The V gene is TRBV28, the J gene TRBJ2-7; the D gene is possibly TRBD1 (6 bases). This TCR was recovered from a woman aged 40 to 49 in good health and CMV-seropositive. The CDR3 sequence: CASSLGQPPYEQYF. The CDR3 DNA sequence: TGTGCCAGCAGTCTGGGACAACCACCCTACGAGCAGTACTTC.